A selection of T cell receptor beta chains follows, all from one sample in a study of blood T cell repertoires in COVID-19. Generated by immunoSEQ multiplex PCR, the TCRdb table keeps only in-frame clones and is missing some. The sample lists around 85,000 clones; almost 90% were seen once. The specimen sequenced was peripheral blood. These receptor sequences come from a woman of 80 years or more with active or convalescent COVID-19. The CDR3 runs from the conserved cysteine through the conserved F or W. The order of the fields is clone size, J gene, D gene, V gene, CDR3 DNA, CDR3 protein. A D gene is named only where the DNA matches it firmly. Part of the rows lack a size; the others show once, few, many or a class for expanded clones.

size: once; J: TRBJ1-6; D: NA; V: TRBV19; DNA: TGTGCCAGTTCCGCCGCTCAGGGCGCCGGGAATTCACCCCTCCACTTT; CDR3: CASSAAQGAGNSPLHF
size: NA; J: TRBJ1-2; D: NA; V: TRBV19; DNA: TGTGCCAGTAGTAACAGAGGGTCTAACTATGGCTACACCTTC; CDR3: CASSNRGSNYGYTF
size: NA; J: TRBJ2-1; D: NA; V: TRBV19; DNA: TGTGCCACCCGGGAGAGCTCCTACAATGAGCAGTTCTTC; CDR3: CATRESSYNEQFF
size: many; J: TRBJ2-2; D: TRBD2; V: TRBV4-1; DNA: TGCGCCAGCAGTTCCACGACTAGCGGGAATACGAACACCGGGGAGCTGTTTTTT; CDR3: CASSSTTSGNTNTGELFF
size: NA; J: TRBJ2-1; D: NA; V: TRBV6-2/TRBV6-3; DNA: TGTGCCAGCAGTTACGCCCCGCCATTAGTCAATGAGCAGTTCTTC; CDR3: CASSYAPPLVNEQFF
size: NA; J: TRBJ2-1; D: NA; V: TRBV27; DNA: TGTGCCAGCAGTCCCCGGATGGGGGGAGGAGAGCAGTTCTTC; CDR3: CASSPRMGGGEQFF
size: NA; J: TRBJ2-7; D: TRBD1; V: TRBV28; DNA: TGTGCCAGCAGTGAAACAGGGGGGACCGAGCAGTACTTC; CDR3: CASSETGGTEQYF
size: NA; J: TRBJ2-1; D: NA; V: TRBV12-5; DNA: TGTGCTAGTGGTTTGGTATCAGCGTACAATGAGCAGTTCTTC; CDR3: CASGLVSAYNEQFF
size: once; J: TRBJ2-7; D: NA; V: TRBV6-2/TRBV6-3; DNA: TGTGCCAGCAGTTACTACGGTGGACACACGTCGTCCTACGAGCAGTACTTC; CDR3: CASSYYGGHTSSYEQYF
size: once; J: TRBJ2-3; D: NA; V: TRBV19; DNA: TGTGCCAGTAGTAGACAGGTAGTCGCCGATACGCAGTATTTT; CDR3: CASSRQVVADTQYF
size: NA; J: TRBJ1-2; D: NA; V: TRBV18; DNA: TGTGCCAGCTCACCACAGGGGGGGAATGGCTACACCTTC; CDR3: CASSPQGGNGYTF
size: NA; J: TRBJ2-3; D: TRBD2; V: TRBV19; DNA: TGTGCCAGTAGTAAGGTAGCGGGAGACACAGATACGCAGTATTTT; CDR3: CASSKVAGDTDTQYF
size: few; J: TRBJ2-1; D: NA; V: TRBV11-2; DNA: TGTGCCAGCAGCTTAGATATCGTAACCTACAATGAGCAGTTCTTC; CDR3: CASSLDIVTYNEQFF
size: NA; J: TRBJ1-1; D: NA; V: TRBV3-1/TRBV3-2; DNA: TGTGCCAGCAGCCAAGCAGGGGTGAACACTGAAGCTTTCTTT; CDR3: CASSQAGVNTEAFF
size: NA; J: TRBJ1-1; D: NA; V: TRBV3-1/TRBV3-2; DNA: TGTGCCAGCAGCCAGGCGGGTGGCGGCACTGAAGCTTTCTTT; CDR3: CASSQAGGGTEAFF
size: NA; J: TRBJ1-1; D: NA; V: TRBV9; DNA: TGTGCCAGCAGCGTAGATCCTATGAACACTGAAGCTTTCTTT; CDR3: CASSVDPMNTEAFF
size: once; J: TRBJ2-4; D: NA; V: TRBV6-2/TRBV6-3; DNA: TGTGCCAGCAGCCCGCTGGGGAGGACGGGGAACCTTTTTGAGTACTTC; CDR3: CASSPLGRTGNLFEYF
size: NA; J: TRBJ2-3; D: TRBD2; V: TRBV4-2; DNA: TGTGCCAGCAGCCAACTTAGCGGGAGGATTAGCACAGATACGCAGTATTTT; CDR3: CASSQLSGRISTDTQYF
size: NA; J: TRBJ2-3; D: NA; V: TRBV6-5; DNA: TGTGCCAGCAGCACCACTCTAAGCACAGATACGCAGTATTTT; CDR3: CASSTTLSTDTQYF
size: NA; J: TRBJ2-3; D: TRBD2; V: TRBV18; DNA: TGTGCCAGCTCACCACTAGCGGGAGCGGCAGATACGCAGTATTTT; CDR3: CASSPLAGAADTQYF
size: NA; J: TRBJ2-2; D: NA; V: TRBV7-6; DNA: TGTGCCAGCAGCTCCCTACAGTACACCGGGGAGCTGTTTTTT; CDR3: CASSSLQYTGELFF
size: once; J: TRBJ2-5; D: NA; V: TRBV28; DNA: TGTGCCAGTGCAAGCAATGGACAGCTTCGAGAGACCCAGTACTTC; CDR3: CASASNGQLRETQYF
size: NA; J: TRBJ1-1; D: NA; V: TRBV9; DNA: TGTGCCAGCAGCGTAGTGGGAGGGAGGACCACTGAAGCTTTCTTT; CDR3: CASSVVGGRTTEAFF
size: NA; J: TRBJ1-1; D: NA; V: TRBV14; DNA: TGTGCCAGCAGCCATGTTGGACGGGGGAACACTGAAGCTTTCTTT; CDR3: CASSHVGRGNTEAFF
size: NA; J: TRBJ1-1; D: NA; V: TRBV29-1; DNA: TGCAGCGTTGAGGGCTTCATGAACACTGAAGCTTTCTTT; CDR3: CSVEGFMNTEAFF
size: NA; J: TRBJ1-5; D: NA; V: TRBV5-5; DNA: TGTGCCAGCAGCTCGGGGACAAATAGCAATCAGCCCCAGCATTTT; CDR3: CASSSGTNSNQPQHF
size: NA; J: TRBJ2-5; D: TRBD2; V: TRBV5-6; DNA: TGTGCCAGCAGCTCTTACCGTCGCGGGGGACAAGAGACCCAGTACTTC; CDR3: CASSSYRRGGQETQYF
size: NA; J: TRBJ1-6; D: NA; V: TRBV6-5; DNA: TGTGCCAATATGACAACCAGCTCCTATAATTCACCCCTCCACTTT; CDR3: CANMTTSSYNSPLHF
size: NA; J: TRBJ2-1; D: TRBD1; V: TRBV7-9; DNA: TGTGCCAGCAGCTTTACAGGGGGCTCCTACAATGAGCAGTTCTTC; CDR3: CASSFTGGSYNEQFF
size: NA; J: TRBJ2-2; D: NA; V: TRBV28; DNA: TGTGCCAGCAGTTCGCTAGGAAACGCCGGGGAGCTGTTTTTT; CDR3: CASSSLGNAGELFF
size: NA; J: TRBJ2-2; D: TRBD2; V: TRBV20-1; DNA: TGCAGTGCTAGTAGTGGGAGGGCCCCGACCGGGGAGCTGTTTTTT; CDR3: CSASSGRAPTGELFF
size: once; J: TRBJ2-3; D: NA; V: TRBV19; DNA: TGTGCCAGTAGTTGGCTTGACGGGAGAACAGATACGCAGTATTTT; CDR3: CASSWLDGRTDTQYF
size: NA; J: TRBJ1-5; D: TRBD1; V: TRBV28; DNA: TGTGCTTCGGGACAGTTAAATCAGCCCCAGCATTTT; CDR3: CASGQLNQPQHF
size: NA; J: TRBJ1-1; D: NA; V: TRBV6-2/TRBV6-3; DNA: TGTGCCAGCAGTCCCAGGGTTACTGAAGCTTTCTTT; CDR3: CASSPRVTEAFF
size: NA; J: TRBJ2-3; D: TRBD2; V: TRBV2; DNA: TGTGCCAGCAGTTCTCCCCTTAGCGGGAGAACAGATACGCAGTATTTT; CDR3: CASSSPLSGRTDTQYF
size: NA; J: TRBJ1-2; D: NA; V: TRBV30; DNA: TGTGCCTGGAGTGAAAGGACAGAAGGCTACACCTTC; CDR3: CAWSERTEGYTF
size: NA; J: TRBJ2-1; D: TRBD2; V: TRBV7-9; DNA: TGTGCCACCTCAGCAGCGGGAGGTCTCAATGAGCAGTTCTTC; CDR3: CATSAAGGLNEQFF
size: once; J: TRBJ2-2; D: NA; V: TRBV7-2; DNA: TGTGCCAGCAGCTTACGGGGGAGCACCGGGGAGCTGTTTTTT; CDR3: CASSLRGSTGELFF
size: few; J: TRBJ1-2; D: NA; V: TRBV5-5; DNA: TGTGCCAGCAGCTACGGACAGTGGGGAGGCTACACCTTC; CDR3: CASSYGQWGGYTF
size: once; J: TRBJ1-3; D: TRBD1; V: TRBV19; DNA: TGTGCCAGTAACCCGGGACAGGACTTACCCTCTGGAAACACCATATATTTT; CDR3: CASNPGQDLPSGNTIYF